Shown below are 7 T cell receptor beta chains from a single sample sequenced in a study of blood T cells in healthy people across ages. Primed by a sample-barcoded 5' primer and a J-beta primer mix, a second PCR proceeded for roughly 6 to 12 cycles. TCRdb independently ran MiXCR on the 5' RACE reads; one entry per CDR3 protein. This sample has about 1.4 million distinct CDR3 sequences, with 45% to 70% found just once. Input material: blood. The origin of the receptors is a man aged 18 to 29 in good health.

This sequence joins TRBV7-8 and TRBJ1-2; D gene unclear. Germline V CDR1 and CDR2: SGHVS, FQNEAQ. V shed 5 bases and J shed 6 bases, with 13 bases lying between them. This CDR3 is built from 13 residues. The CDR3 protein is CASSPTITDGYTF. CDR3 DNA: TGTGCCAGCAGCCCAACTATTACCGATGGCTACACCTTC. The entire variable domain, with the rest obtained from reference TRBV7-8 and TRBJ1-2, is as follows: GAGVSQSPRYKVAKRGQDVALRCDPISGHVSLFWYQQALGQGPEFLTYFQNEAQLDKSGLPSDRFFAERPEGSVSTLKIQRTQQEDSAVYLCASSPTITDGYTFGSGTRLTVV.

This sequence joins TRBV7-6 and TRBJ2-1; 8 nucleotides line up with TRBD2. Germline V lookup: CDR1 SGHVS, CDR2 FNYEAQ. J lost 2 bases, V lost 1 base, and 7 bases had no gene match. The CDR3 is made up of 17 amino acids. Here the CDR3 reads CASSLGVAGRTYNEQFF. The CDR3 coding sequence is TGTGCCAGCAGCTTAGGGGTAGCGGGGCGTACCTACAATGAGCAGTTCTTC.

As regards this clonotype: At one end the junction does not follow the germline gene, possibly because of a read error. CDR3 DNA: TGCGCCAGCAGCTCCATAATAAACACAGATGCGCAGTATTTT. Translation: CASSSIINTDAQYF. The chain links TRBV5-1 to TRBJ2-3; the D is unclear. The CDR3 consists of 14 residues. CDR1 and CDR2 (germline): SGHRS, YFSETQ.

The chain has TRBV30 and TRBJ1-1; D is uncertain. Trimming removed 0 bases at V and 1 base at J, with 15 bases between. Germline CDR1 GTSNPN, CDR2 SVGIG (reference sequence). The CDR3 sequence is 16 residues long. In DNA, the CDR3 is TGTGCCTGGAGTGTGCGAAGAAAGAGGTGGAACACTGAAGCTTTCTTT. Its protein product is CAWSVRRKRWNTEAFF.

On this clonotype itself: The junction and the germline gene differ at one end; a read error may be behind it. The chain recombines TRBV14 with TRBJ1-2, with TRBD1 identical over 9 bases. This CDR3 spans 17 amino acids. Germline V gene sequence: CDR1 SGHDN, CDR2 FVKESK. CDR3 sequence: CTSSPPHVPGQGLGYTF. CDR3 in DNA: TGTACCAGCAGCCCCCCACACGTGCCGGGACAGGGACTTGGCTACACCTTC.

The gene calls are TRBV10-3 and TRBJ2-7; D perhaps matches TRBD2 (5 bases). The CDR3 loop spans 13 amino acids. The germline CDR1 and CDR2 sequences are ENHRY and SYGVKD. The V and J ends lost 7 bases and 2 bases respectively, with 12 bases between them. CDR3: CAIMGVGPYEQYF. For the CDR3, the DNA is TGTGCCATCATGGGAGTCGGCCCCTACGAGCAGTACTTC.

The rearrangement joins TRBV11-2 to TRBJ2-5; possibly TRBD1 for D (6 bases). The CDR3 length is 16 residues. The germline V and J ends were trimmed by 1 base and 4 bases, with 16 bases remaining between them. Germline V gene sequence: CDR1 SGHAT, CDR2 FQNNGV. The DNA for the CDR3 is TGTGCCAGCAGCTTAGCTGCACAGGGATGGGGAGAGACCCAGTACTTC. It encodes CASSLAAQGWGETQYF.